This T cell receptor (beta chain) was sequenced for a study of CD8+CD57+ T cells in acquired aplastic anemia. Across the study: DNA per sorted CD4+ or CD8+ sample ranged about 0.17 to 30 ug, averaging 3.2 ug. Study-wide results and caveats: The number of CD8+ CDR3 sequences shared by patients and controls was fewer than 35.

The V gene lost 3 bases and the J gene lost 4 bases, with 9 bases spanning the gap. The CDR3 extends over 13 amino acids. Germline V CDR1 and CDR2: SEHNR, FQNEAQ (reference sequence). Genomic DNA acted as the template from which TCR beta VDJ combination and CDR3 sequence profiling were carried out. In TCRdb, the reads were re-called with MiXCR into one record per CDR3 protein. The table has some 290,000 distinct CDR3 sequences, roughly half seen once; the top ten hold less than 9.5%. This clonotype was observed many times. As yet, its antigen is unknown. Sequenced input: sorted CD4+, CD8+, or CD8+CD57+ T cells (not recorded which) from PBMCs. This clonotype originated in a human donor with severe aplastic anemia or a healthy control (not recorded which). The chain uses TRBV7-9 and TRBJ2-5; D might be TRBD1 (5 bases). The CDR3 DNA sequence: TGTGCCAGCAGCTTGGCAGGGATAGAGACCCAGTACTTC. Protein product: CASSLAGIETQYF.